This T cell receptor beta chain stems from a study of technical replicates of blood from a few donors. The CDR3 length is 12 residues. Trimming stripped 4 bases from V and 4 bases from J, with 9 bases between. Germline V gene sequence: CDR1 SGHRS, CDR2 YFSETQ. Measured with immunoSEQ multiplex PCR; TCRdb has only the in-frame clones, and not every one. The sample shows 75,000 to 80,000 clones, 90% to 95% of them seen only once. This TCR came from a human donor in good health. The sequencing input was T cells isolated from PBMCs. The V gene is TRBV5-1, the J gene TRBJ2-7; D call uncertain. CDR3 region: CASSPNGYEQYF. The CDR3 DNA follows: TGCGCCAGCAGCCCTAATGGTTACGAGCAGTACTTC.